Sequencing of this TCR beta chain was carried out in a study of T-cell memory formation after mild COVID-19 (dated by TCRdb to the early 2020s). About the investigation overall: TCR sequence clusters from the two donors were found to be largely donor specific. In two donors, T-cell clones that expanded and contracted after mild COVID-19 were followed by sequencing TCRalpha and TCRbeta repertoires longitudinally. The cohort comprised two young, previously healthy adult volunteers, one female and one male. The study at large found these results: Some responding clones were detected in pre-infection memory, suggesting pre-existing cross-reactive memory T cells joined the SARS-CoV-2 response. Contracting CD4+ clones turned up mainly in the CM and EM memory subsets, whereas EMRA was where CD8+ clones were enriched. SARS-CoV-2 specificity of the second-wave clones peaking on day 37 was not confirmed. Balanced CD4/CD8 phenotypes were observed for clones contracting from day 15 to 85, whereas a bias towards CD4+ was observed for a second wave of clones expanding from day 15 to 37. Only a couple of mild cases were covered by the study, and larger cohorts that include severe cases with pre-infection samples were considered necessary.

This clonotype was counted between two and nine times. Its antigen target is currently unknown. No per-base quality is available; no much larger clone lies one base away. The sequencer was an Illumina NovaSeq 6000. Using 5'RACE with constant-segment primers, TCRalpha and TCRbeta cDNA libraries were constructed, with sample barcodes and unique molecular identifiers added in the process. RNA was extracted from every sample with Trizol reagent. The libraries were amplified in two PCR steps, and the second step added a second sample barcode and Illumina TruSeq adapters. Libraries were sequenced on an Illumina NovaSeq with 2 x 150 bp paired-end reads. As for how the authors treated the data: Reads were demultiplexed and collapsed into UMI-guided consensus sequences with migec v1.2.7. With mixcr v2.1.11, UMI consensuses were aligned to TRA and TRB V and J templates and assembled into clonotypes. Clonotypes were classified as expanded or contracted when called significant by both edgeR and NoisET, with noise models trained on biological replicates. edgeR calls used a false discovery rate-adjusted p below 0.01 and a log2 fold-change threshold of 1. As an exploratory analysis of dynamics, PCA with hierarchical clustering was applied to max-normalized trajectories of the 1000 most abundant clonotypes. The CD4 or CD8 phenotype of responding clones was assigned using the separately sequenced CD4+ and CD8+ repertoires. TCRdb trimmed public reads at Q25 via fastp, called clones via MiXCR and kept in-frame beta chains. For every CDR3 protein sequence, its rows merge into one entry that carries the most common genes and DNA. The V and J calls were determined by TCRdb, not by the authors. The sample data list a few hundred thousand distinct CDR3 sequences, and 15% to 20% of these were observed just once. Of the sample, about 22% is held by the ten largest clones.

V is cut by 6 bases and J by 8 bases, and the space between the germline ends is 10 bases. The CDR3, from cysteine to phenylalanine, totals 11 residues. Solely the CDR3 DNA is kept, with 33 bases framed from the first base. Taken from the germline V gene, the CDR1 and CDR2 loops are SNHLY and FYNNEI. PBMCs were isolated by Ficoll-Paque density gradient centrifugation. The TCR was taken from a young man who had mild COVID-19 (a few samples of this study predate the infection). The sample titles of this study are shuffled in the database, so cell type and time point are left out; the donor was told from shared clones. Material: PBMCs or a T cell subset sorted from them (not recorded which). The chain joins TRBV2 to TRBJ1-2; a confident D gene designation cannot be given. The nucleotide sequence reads TGTGCCAGCAGGGACTTCGGGGGCTACACCTTC. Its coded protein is CASRDFGGYTF.